What follows is one T cell receptor beta chain and its context. The assay was immunoSEQ multiplex PCR, and TCRdb's table has in-frame clones only and misses some. The sample shows some 170,000 clones, 70% to 90% of them seen only once. The germline CDR1 and CDR2 sequences are SGHNT and YYREEE (reference sequence). The CDR3 has 13 residues. The V and J ends lost 3 bases and 3 bases respectively, with 9 bases between them. The data are from a study of T cell responses to AZD1222 COVID-19 vaccine. Material: peripheral blood, obtained 28 days after the second dose of the MenACWY control vaccine. The TCR sequence derives from an adult who received the MenACWY meningococcal vaccine as a control. V and J are TRBV5-4 and TRBJ1-1; tentatively, D is TRBD1 (6 bases). CDR3 residues: CASSWDIDTEAFF. As DNA, the CDR3 is TGTGCCAGCAGCTGGGACATAGACACTGAAGCTTTCTTT.